The entry below describes one T cell receptor beta chain. As yet, its antigen is unknown. This record belongs to a study of CD8+ T cells in alopecia areata. Study-level points and caveats: Mice showed TCR sharing more clearly than patients did, possibly owing to HLA. More clonal than normal scalp was lesional scalp, particularly alopecia totalis/universalis. Normal skin's resident alphabeta T cells are sequenced alongside lesional scalp T cells.

cDNA serving as the sequencing template came from extracted, reverse transcribed RNA. The table came from immunoSEQ multiplex PCR; TCRdb's copy has only in-frame clones and leaves some out. The top ten clones hold around 40% of a sample with tens of thousands of clones, around 50% of them seen once. The CDR3 runs 15 residues. Germline-derived CDR1 and CDR2 are MNHNS and SASEGT. V was cut by 3 bases and J by 8 bases, with 19 bases left in between. Peripheral blood and lesional scalp punch biopsies came from alopecia areata patients. V is TRBV6-1 and J is TRBJ1-1; D possibly corresponds to TRBD1 (6 bases). Sequencing input: NKG2D-high CD8+ T cells sorted from blood. The sequence came from a human donor with alopecia areata. The CDR3: CASSELPGGLREAFF. CDR3 DNA sequence: TGTGCCAGCAGTGAGCTGCCCGGGGGCCTCCGGGAAGCTTTCTTT.